The present entry profiles one T cell receptor (beta chain) with its context. Germline-derived CDR1 and CDR2 are MNHEY and SVGAGI. Trimming stripped 5 bases from V and 6 bases from J, with 10 bases between. The CDR3 covers 12 residues. TCRdb keeps only in-frame clones here, not all; method: immunoSEQ multiplex PCR. Among under 300,000 clones listed, 80% to 95% were seen once. This entry comes from a study of blood T cell repertoires in COVID-19. This sequence originates from a man in his thirties or forties with COVID-19, enrolled during active disease. What was sequenced was peripheral blood. The chain employs TRBV6-5 and TRBJ1-1; D ambiguous. The CDR3 loop reads CASSPRESEAFF. Written as DNA, the CDR3 is TGTGCCAGCAGTCCTCGGGAGTCTGAAGCTTTCTTT.